Below, 10 T cell receptor beta chains from the same sample are listed, as sequenced in a study of cytomegalovirus exposure and HLA in healthy donors. It was with 60 Vbeta and 13 Jbeta primers that the PCR ran. Profiled with immunoSEQ multiplex PCR; TCRdb holds only in-frame clones, not every one. The data contain about 150,000 clones, roughly 77% of them singletons. The sample consisted of PBMCs. The receptors stem from a human donor in good health.

The V gene is TRBV4-3, the J gene TRBJ2-1, with a possible D match to TRBD2 (5 bases). V lost 0 bases and J lost 3, with 9 bases in between. Germline CDR1 LGHNA, CDR2 YSLEER. This CDR3 has 15 amino acids. The CDR3 region has the DNA TGCGCCAGCAGCCAAGAGCTAGCCGTCTACAATGAGCAGTTCTTC. Amino acid sequence: CASSQELAVYNEQFF.

The chain combines TRBV6-6 with TRBJ2-7, with D perhaps TRBD1 (5 bases). This CDR3 has 13 amino acids. Germline loops: CDR1 MNHNY, CDR2 SVGAGI (reference sequence). Deletions cut 2 bases from V and 7 bases from J, with 12 bases between. In DNA form, the CDR3 reads TGTGCCAGCAGTTACGGTGGGGCTCGGGAGCAGTACTTC. Its protein is CASSYGGAREQYF.

This clone was seen only once. CDR3 amino acids: CASSLGFGALNDSNQPQHF. The CDR3 nucleotides are TGTGCCAGCAGCTTGGGCTTTGGGGCACTGAATGATAGCAATCAGCCCCAGCATTTT. V and J are TRBV5-8 and TRBJ1-5; D is perhaps TRBD1 (5 bases). V was cut by 0 bases and J by 0 bases, with 19 bases left in between. Germline V gene data show CDR1 as SGHTS and CDR2 as YDEGEE. This CDR3 comprises 19 residues.

The chain carries TRBV7-3 and TRBJ2-1; TRBD1 aligns across 12 bases. The germline V gene has CDR1 SGHTA and CDR2 FQGTGA. With V trimmed by 1 base and J by 7 bases, 2 bases remained unmatched. The CDR3 consists of 15 residues. The CDR3 spells CASSLMGQGANEQFF. DNA for the CDR3: TGTGCCAGCAGCTTAATGGGACAGGGGGCAAATGAGCAGTTCTTC.

The chain carries TRBV19 and TRBJ1-1, with D perhaps matching TRBD1 (5 bases). This CDR3 contains 14 residues. CDR1 and CDR2 from the germline V gene are LNHDA and SQIVND (reference sequence). The ends were cut back, 4 bases at V and 4 bases at J, with 13 bases in the middle. The DNA for the CDR3 is TGTGCCAGTAGTAAGGGGTCGCCCAGCACTGAAGCTTTCTTT. It is translated as CASSKGSPSTEAFF.

The chain combines TRBV11-2 with TRBJ2-5; 9 bases are a match to TRBD2. Trimming at V came to 5 bases and at J to 0 bases, leaving 4 bases not matched to a gene. The germline CDR1 and CDR2 sequences are SGHAT and FQNNGV. This CDR3 has 15 residues. The CDR3 region has the DNA TGTGCCAGCAGCCAGAGCGGGGGGTACCAAGAGACCCAGTACTTC. Protein sequence: CASSQSGGYQETQYF.

Sample share makes this clone medium-sized. This chain links TRBV5-1 with TRBJ1-1; no definite D call. There are 13 residues in the CDR3. Germline CDR1 reads SGHRS; CDR2 reads YFSETQ. With 0 bases removed from V and 1 base from J, the gap between germline ends came to 4 bases. CDR3 coding DNA: TGCGCCAGCAGCTTGGAACAGAACACTGAAGCTTTCTTT. Encoded protein: CASSLEQNTEAFF.

The chain employs TRBV5-6 and TRBJ2-1, with D tentatively TRBD2 (5 bases). The germline V and J ends were trimmed by 4 bases and 7 bases, with 24 bases remaining between them. This CDR3 contains 17 residues. Germline assignment: CDR1 SGHDT and CDR2 YYEEEE. CDR3: CASSPGGGGRRPNEQFF. CDR3 sequence (DNA): TGTGCCAGCAGCCCGGGCGGTGGCGGCCGGAGGCCTAATGAGCAGTTCTTC.

This clone was detected only a few times. The rearrangement joins TRBV6-5 to TRBJ1-5; 9 nucleotides line up with TRBD1. The germline CDR1 and CDR2 sequences are MNHEY and SVGAGI. Losses at the gene ends were 9 bases for V and 7 bases for J; bases not matched to a gene: 7. The CDR3 has 13 amino acids. CDR3 sequence reads: CASNRGRGQPQHF. CDR3 DNA sequence: TGTGCCAGTAACAGGGGGCGGGGGCAGCCCCAGCATTTT.

Only a few counts were recorded for this clone. The genes are TRBV28 and TRBJ2-7; possibly TRBD1 for D (7 bases). The CDR3 is 15 amino acids. Trimming cost V 6 bases and J 0 bases, with 15 bases left between them. Germline loops: CDR1 MDHEN, CDR2 SYDVKM. The CDR3 DNA reads TGTGCCAGCAGGGGTACAGGGGACTTCTCCTACGAGCAGTACTTC. As protein: CASRGTGDFSYEQYF.